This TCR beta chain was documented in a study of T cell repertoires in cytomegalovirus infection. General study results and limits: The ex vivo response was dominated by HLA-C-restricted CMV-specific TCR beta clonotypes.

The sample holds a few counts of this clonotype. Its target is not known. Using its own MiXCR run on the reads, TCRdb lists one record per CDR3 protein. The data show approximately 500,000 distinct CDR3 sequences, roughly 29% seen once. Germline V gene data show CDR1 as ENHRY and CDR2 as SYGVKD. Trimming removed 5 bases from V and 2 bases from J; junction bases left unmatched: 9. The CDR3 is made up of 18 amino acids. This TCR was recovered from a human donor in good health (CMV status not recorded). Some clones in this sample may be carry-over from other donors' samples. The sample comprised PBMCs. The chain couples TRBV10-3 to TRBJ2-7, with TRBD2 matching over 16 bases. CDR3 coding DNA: TGTGCCATCAGTCTATCGGTGGGACTAGCGGGAGGGACCTACGAGCAGTACTTC. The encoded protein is CAISLSVGLAGGTYEQYF.